This T cell receptor beta chain was documented in a study of blood T cell repertoires in COVID-19. Across the study: Some COVID-19 samples were acute and others convalescent; all came from the United States, Italy and Spain. In each case, the material was cDNA or gDNA derived from T cells, B-cell-depleted T cells, or PBMCs.

In the authors' methods: Reference gene primer amplification in the assay estimated nucleated cell counts. Clones were sequenced by immunoSEQ multiplex PCR, and TCRdb holds only the in-frame ones, with some missing. The V and J calls and the clone size are those of that table, but D and trimming were determined from the DNA. In the table there are roughly 260,000 clones, 88% of which are singletons. This clone turned up a few times. J gave up 5 bases and V 6 bases, and 5 bases lay outside the gene matches. Germline V gene sequence: CDR1 SGHNT, CDR2 YYREEE (reference sequence). The CDR3 has 14 residues.

The sequence was obtained from a man between 60 and 75 years old who had recovered from COVID-19. The chain carries TRBV5-4 and TRBJ2-2, with 9 nucleotides matching TRBD1. The specimen was peripheral blood. The DNA of the CDR3 is TGTGCCAGCACCCCCGGACAGGGGACCGGGGAGCTGTTTTTT. The encoded protein is CASTPGQGTGELFF.